Presented here are 12 T cell receptor beta chains from one specimen sequenced in a study of blood T cell repertoires in COVID-19. Data came from immunoSEQ multiplex PCR; TCRdb stores just in-frame clones and leaves some out. The sample carries about 310,000 clones, around 87% recorded once. The sample comprised peripheral blood. Every receptor here comes from a man aged 50 or older with active or convalescent COVID-19.

V is TRBV30 and J is TRBJ1-2; 10 nucleotides line up with TRBD1. CDR1 and CDR2 from the germline V gene are GTSNPN and SVGIG (reference sequence). V was pared by 3 bases and J by 5 bases, with 6 bases of the junction left unmatched. The CDR3 is 14 amino acids. Here the CDR3 DNA reads TGTGCCTGGAGCCCGGGACAGGGGCGTTATGGCTACACCTTC. Its protein is CAWSPGQGRYGYTF.

The chain has TRBV3-1 (or the pseudogene TRBV3-2) and TRBJ1-4; TRBD1 matches 8 bases. Germline V CDR1 and CDR2: LGHDT, YNNKEL (reference sequence). The CDR3 loop spans 15 amino acids. The V and J ends lost 0 bases and 10 bases, in that order; junction bases with no gene match: 7. Here the CDR3 DNA reads TGTGCCAGCAGCCAAGAAGGCCAGGGGGCTGGAAAACTGTTTTTT. Its translation: CASSQEGQGAGKLFF.

V is TRBV7-9 and J is TRBJ2-1, with D perhaps matching TRBD1 (5 bases). The CDR3 has 16 amino acids. V gave up 5 bases and J gave up 5 bases, with 19 bases separating them. CDR1 is SEHNR, CDR2 FQNEAQ, per germline (reference sequence). The DNA of the CDR3 is TGTGCCAGCAGCCCAAAAGGCCTCAGGGCCCACAATGAGCAGTTCTTC. Translated, it gives CASSPKGLRAHNEQFF.

This sequence joins TRBV18 and TRBJ1-6; D is perhaps TRBD1 (5 bases). The V gene lost 1 base and the J gene lost 6 bases, with 10 bases spanning the gap. Germline CDR1 reads KGHSH; CDR2 reads LQKENI. This CDR3 comprises 15 residues. The CDR3 nucleotides are TGTGCCAGCTCACCACGGAACGGGGGTAATTCACCCCTCCACTTT. The encoded protein is CASSPRNGGNSPLHF.

CDR3 region: CASSYRDTDQPQHF. The CDR3 nucleotides read TGTGCCAGCAGTTACCGGGACACTGATCAGCCCCAGCATTTT. The V gene is TRBV6-6, the J gene TRBJ1-5, with D possibly being TRBD1 (6 bases). V was trimmed by 2 bases and J by 5 bases, leaving 10 bases between them. Per the germline V gene, CDR1 is MNHNY and CDR2 is SVGAGI (reference sequence). The CDR3 is 14 amino acids.

This chain joins TRBV7-9 and TRBJ2-7; perhaps TRBD2 as D (6 bases). CDR1 and CDR2 (germline): SEHNR, FQNEAQ (reference sequence). The CDR3 spans 17 residues. Trimming left V 1 base short and J 5 bases short, with 21 bases between. The CDR3 sequence is CASSLVKGGTDLDEQYF. The CDR3 bases are TGTGCCAGCAGCTTAGTGAAGGGAGGCACCGACTTGGACGAGCAGTACTTC.

The chain combines TRBV6-1 with TRBJ1-4; D is uncertain. Trimming removed 3 bases at V and 0 bases at J, with 8 bases between. This CDR3 region has 15 residues. In germline, CDR1 is MNHNS, CDR2 SASEGT. CDR3 amino acids: CASSDWSATNEKLFF. In DNA form, the CDR3 reads TGTGCCAGCAGTGATTGGAGCGCAACTAATGAAAAACTGTTTTTT.

The V and J genes are TRBV6-6 and TRBJ1-6, with 9 bases that match TRBD1. CDR3 length equals 15 residues. After removal of 2 bases from V and 10 bases from J, the junction contained 6 bases not matched to a gene. Germline lookup yields CDR1 MNHNY and CDR2 SVGAGI (reference sequence). CDR3 nucleotides: TGTGCCAGCAGTTACCCGGGACAGGGAGACTCACCCCTCCACTTT. This encodes CASSYPGQGDSPLHF.

V gene TRBV6-5 combines with J gene TRBJ1-1; D is ambiguous. V was pared by 5 bases and J by 0 bases, with 10 bases between. The CDR3 has 14 amino acids. Per germline, CDR1 MNHEY and CDR2 SVGAGI. CDR3 DNA: TGTGCCAGCAGTCGTTTCGGGGTGAACACTGAAGCTTTCTTT. This translates into CASSRFGVNTEAFF.

CDR3 in DNA: TGTGCCAGCAGTTTCCCTGGACAGGGTAGGGGGTATGGCTACACCTTC. The encoded protein is CASSFPGQGRGYGYTF. The chain couples TRBV28 to TRBJ1-2; 8 bases are shared with TRBD1. The germline V gene has CDR1 MDHEN and CDR2 SYDVKM. J gave up 5 bases and V 3 bases, and 11 bases lay outside the gene matches. The CDR3 runs to 16 residues.

The count of this clone is one. This chain links TRBV29-1 with TRBJ2-7, with D possibly being TRBD1 (5 bases). The CDR3 is 12 amino acids. Trimming took 2 bases from V and 3 from J, leaving 8 bases between them. In germline, CDR1 is SQVTM, CDR2 ANQGSEA. The CDR3 nucleotides are TGCAGCGTTGAATCTCAGGGCTACGAGCAGTACTTC. Translating gives CSVESQGYEQYF.

V and J are TRBV11-2 and TRBJ1-4; 9 bases match TRBD1. The CDR3 runs to 18 residues. V trimming: 0 bases; J trimming: 4 bases; junction bases outside the gene matches: 9. Germline lookup yields CDR1 SGHAT and CDR2 FQNNGV. The CDR3 coding sequence is TGTGCCAGCAGCTTAGACCGCGCCGGGACAGGGTTTAATGAAAAACTGTTTTTT. Protein sequence: CASSLDRAGTGFNEKLFF.